This TCR beta chain was captured by sequencing in a study of cytomegalovirus exposure and HLA in healthy donors. Whole-study context: Earlier findings included approximately 120 million unique TCR beta sequences obtained from 150 million to 200 million T cells. Of 398 genotyped donors, approximately 84% clustered with self-reported Caucasian donors.

PCR used 60 Vbeta primers and 13 Jbeta primers. Some clones are missing from TCRdb's copy, which holds only in-frame ones; the method was immunoSEQ multiplex PCR. The table records 36,000 or so clones, 70% to 85% of them present only once. The study's findings and limits: The authors later linked a missense DCLRE1C variant to TCR beta V- and J-gene trimming. Later on, an analysis tied over 15,000 TCR beta sequences to HLA alleles at 0.05 false discovery rate.

About this clone: As yet, its antigen is unknown.

The CDR3 consists of 14 residues. The trim removed 6 bases at V and 0 bases at J, leaving 5 bases unmatched. Germline V lookup: CDR1 LNHDA, CDR2 SQIVND (reference sequence). The origin of this receptor is a woman between 18 and 29 years old in good health and CMV-seronegative. The chain employs TRBV19 and TRBJ2-7; 7 positions agree with TRBD2. Material for sequencing was PBMCs. CDR3 sequence reads: CASSPSSGSYEQYF. DNA of the CDR3: TGTGCCAGTAGCCCCTCTAGCGGCTCCTACGAGCAGTACTTC.